Here is one T cell receptor beta chain with its context. Its antigen is undetermined. This entry is derived from a study of post-analysis software for immune sequencing data. Study context: The study covered relapsing-remitting, secondary progressive and progressive-relapsing courses of multiple sclerosis. Whole-study findings and limits: Relative to controls, patients had 4 or 5 TRBV segments at higher frequency, with TRBV5-6, TRBV5-1 and TRBV20-1 among these.

Prepared libraries of TCR beta cDNA carried unique molecular identifiers. TCRdb redid the calling of the PCR reads with MiXCR, one entry per CDR3 protein. Of about 570,000 distinct CDR3 sequences listed, less than 40% are singletons. Germline V gene lookup returns CDR1 SGHRS and CDR2 YFSETQ. The CDR3 has 14 amino acids. The germline V and J ends were trimmed by 0 bases and 4 bases, with 9 bases remaining between them. Sequenced input: blood. The origin of this receptor is a girl younger than 18 with multiple sclerosis. The rearrangement joins TRBV5-1 to TRBJ2-3, with D possibly matching TRBD1 (5 bases). As DNA, the CDR3 is TGCGCCAGCAGCTTGGAGGGGTCCCCAGATACGCAGTATTTT. Translation: CASSLEGSPDTQYF.